This T cell receptor beta chain was recovered during a study of shared clonotypes between healthy human individuals. Study at large: Ranging from 18 to 49 in age, donors were a couple of women and a few men. Study-level results: Few donors limited the genetic and exposure-history diversity represented.

This clone turned up a few times. Its target is not known. Other DNA sequences in this sample translate to the same CDR3. Study processing details: Filtering differed for immunoSEQ, which gave only junction sequences without quality scores. Repertoires were generated with immunoSEQ multiplex PCR, while TCRdb's copy carries only in-frame clones and drops some. From that table come the V and J calls and clone size; the DNA was used to work out D and trimming. The table has about 1,800,000 clones, about 95% seen once. CDR1 SGHTA and CDR2 FQGTGA come from the germline V gene. V trimming: 3 bases; J trimming: 3 bases; junction bases outside the gene matches: 1. The CDR3 consists of 13 residues. Terminally differentiated effector memory CD45RA+ cells were excluded from the naive CD8 cells, which were CD45RO-negative and positively selected for CCR7.

This clonotype was obtained from a man in his late teens or twenties in good health. This rearrangement joins TRBV7-3 to TRBJ2-7; 8 nucleotides match TRBD1. The sequenced material came from naive CD8+ T cells sorted from blood. The CDR3 DNA sequence: TGTGCCAGCAGCTTCGACAGGGGCTACGAGCAGTACTTC. Translated: CASSFDRGYEQYF.